This is a list of T cell receptor beta chains from one sample in a study of early T cells in non-severe SARS-CoV-2 infection. TCRdb called the 5' RACE reads again in MiXCR, with one record for every CDR3 protein. The sample consists of more than 45,000 distinct CDR3 sequences, 6.2% of them appearing once. This specimen was whole blood, taken at baseline. The receptors stem from an adult who was a healthcare worker with PCR-confirmed SARS-CoV-2 infection or an uninfected control (not recorded which). Both conserved end residues are part of each CDR3. The order of the fields is V gene, D gene, CDR3 protein. A D gene is named only where the DNA matches it firmly.

TRBV18 | TRBD1 | CASSSDRVGTEAFF
TRBV9 | - | CASSVEMNTGELFF
TRBV28 | - | CAESPGGTLGQPQHF
TRBV2 | TRBD1 | CASSTGDLFGANVLTF
TRBV6-5 | TRBD2 | CASSYRGLAGAYEQFF
TRBV11-2 | - | CASSLVAGSTDTQYF
TRBV29-1 | - | CSVVSGVADTQYF
TRBV11-1 | - | CASSSLQAQYF
TRBV5-1 | - | CASSLEGTGTGELFF
TRBV19 | - | CASSIGTGTGELFF
TRBV7-9 | - | CASSNRDGPQYF
TRBV7-9 | TRBD2 | CASESGGSRLF
TRBV29-1 | TRBD1 | CSVEPPGGYEQYF
TRBV20-1 | TRBD2 | CSAPTSMIGTDTQYF
TRBV20-1 | TRBD2 | CSALGLADEQYF
TRBV2 | TRBD1 | CASSEDRVTDTQYF
TRBV7-9 | TRBD1 | CASSRNTGKGAIADTQYF
TRBV20-1 | - | CSARATPTAGGSPLHF